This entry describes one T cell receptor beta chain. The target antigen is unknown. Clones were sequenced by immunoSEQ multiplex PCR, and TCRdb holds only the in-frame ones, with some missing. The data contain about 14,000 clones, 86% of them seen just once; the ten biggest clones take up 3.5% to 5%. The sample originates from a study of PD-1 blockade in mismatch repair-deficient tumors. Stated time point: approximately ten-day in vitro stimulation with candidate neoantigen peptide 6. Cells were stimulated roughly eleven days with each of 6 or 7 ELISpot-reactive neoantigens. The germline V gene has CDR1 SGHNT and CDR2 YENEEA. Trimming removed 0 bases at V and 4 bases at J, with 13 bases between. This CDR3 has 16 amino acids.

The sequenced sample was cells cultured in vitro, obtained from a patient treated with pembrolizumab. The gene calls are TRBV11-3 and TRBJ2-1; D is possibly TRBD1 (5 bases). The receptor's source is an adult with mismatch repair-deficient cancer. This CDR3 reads CASSLDRDSPYNEQFF. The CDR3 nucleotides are TGTGCCAGCAGCTTAGATCGTGACAGCCCTTACAATGAGCAGTTCTTC.